Below, 4 T cell receptor beta chains from the same sample are listed, as sequenced in a study of T cell responses to AZD1222 COVID-19 vaccine. Some clones are missing from TCRdb's copy, which holds only in-frame ones; the method was immunoSEQ multiplex PCR. The sample consists of 150,000 to 200,000 clones, over 80% of them appearing once. The input for sequencing was peripheral blood, taken on day 0 of MenACWY control vaccination. These receptors came from an adult in good health.

The table lists this clone with a count of one. The chain joins TRBV27 to TRBJ2-7; TRBD1 aligns across 8 bases. Germline V gene sequence: CDR1 MNHEY, CDR2 SMNVEV (reference sequence). The CDR3 runs 13 residues. The junction had 3 bases not matched to a gene; V was cut back by 6 bases and J by 2 bases. The CDR3 coding sequence is TGTGCCAGCAGCCGGGACAGGACCTACGAGCAGTACTTC. Its protein is CASSRDRTYEQYF.

The genes are TRBV5-1 and TRBJ2-7; 9 nucleotides align to TRBD1. Germline CDR1 SGHRS, CDR2 YFSETQ. The length of the CDR3 is 14 residues. J gave up 7 bases and V 0 bases, and 5 bases lay outside the gene matches. The CDR3 region is CASSLAGQGFEQYF. CDR3 DNA: TGCGCCAGCAGCTTGGCCGGACAGGGGTTTGAGCAGTACTTC.

Comments on this clone: Other DNA sequences within the sample encode an identical CDR3. The chain recombines TRBV5-1 with TRBJ2-7; unclear D gene. The ends were cut back, 0 bases at V and 2 bases at J, with 3 bases in the middle. CDR3 length: 12 residues. Germline CDR1 SGHRS, CDR2 YFSETQ. The CDR3 is CASSLDTYEQYF. CDR3 sequence (DNA): TGCGCCAGCAGCTTGGACACCTACGAGCAGTACTTC.

J is TRBJ1-4 and V is TRBV7-2; 10 positions match TRBD1. V lost 5 bases to trimming and J lost 5 bases; unmatched junction nucleotides: 5. This CDR3 contains 15 residues. Germline lookup yields CDR1 SGHTA and CDR2 FQGNSA. The CDR3 region has the DNA TGTGCCAGCAGCCCGCGACAGGGGGCGAATGAAAAACTGTTTTTT. It specifies CASSPRQGANEKLFF.